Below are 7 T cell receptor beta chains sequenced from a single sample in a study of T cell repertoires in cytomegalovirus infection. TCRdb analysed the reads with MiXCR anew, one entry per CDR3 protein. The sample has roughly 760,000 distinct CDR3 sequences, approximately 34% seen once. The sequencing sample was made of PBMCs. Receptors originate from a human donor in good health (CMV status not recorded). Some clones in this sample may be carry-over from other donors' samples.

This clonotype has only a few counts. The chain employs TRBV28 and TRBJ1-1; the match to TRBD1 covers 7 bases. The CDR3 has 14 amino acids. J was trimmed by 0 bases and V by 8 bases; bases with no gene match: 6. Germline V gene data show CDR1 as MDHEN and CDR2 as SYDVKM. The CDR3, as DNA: TGTGCCAGCGCAACAGGGGCCCTGAACACTGAAGCTTTCTTT. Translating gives CASATGALNTEAFF.

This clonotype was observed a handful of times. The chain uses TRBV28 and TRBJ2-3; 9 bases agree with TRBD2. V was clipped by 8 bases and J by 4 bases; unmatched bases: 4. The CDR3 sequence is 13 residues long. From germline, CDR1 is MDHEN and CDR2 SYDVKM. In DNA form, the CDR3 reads TGTGCCAGCCAGACTAGCGGTTCAGATACGCAGTATTTT. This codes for CASQTSGSDTQYF.

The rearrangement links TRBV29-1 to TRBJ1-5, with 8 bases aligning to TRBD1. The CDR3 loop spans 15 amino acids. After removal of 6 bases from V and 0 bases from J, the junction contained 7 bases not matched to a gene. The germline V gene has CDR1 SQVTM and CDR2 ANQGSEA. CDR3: CSVGQTGDSNQPQHF. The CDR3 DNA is TGCAGCGTGGGTCAGACAGGGGATAGCAATCAGCCCCAGCATTTT.

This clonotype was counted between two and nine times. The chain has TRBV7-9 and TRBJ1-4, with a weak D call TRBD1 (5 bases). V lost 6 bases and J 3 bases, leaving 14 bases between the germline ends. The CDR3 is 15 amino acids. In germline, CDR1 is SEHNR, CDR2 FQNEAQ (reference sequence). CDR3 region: CASRSPGRSNEKLFF. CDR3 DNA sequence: TGTGCCAGCAGGTCCCCGGGACGGTCTAATGAAAAACTGTTTTTT. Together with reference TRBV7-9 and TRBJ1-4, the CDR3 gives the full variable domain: DTGVSQNPRHKITKRGQNVTFRCDPISEHNRLYWYRQTLGQGPEFLTYFQNEAQLEKSRLLSDRFSAERPKGSFSTLEIQRTEQGDSAMYLCASRSPGRSNEKLFFGSGTQLSVL.

The CDR3, as DNA: TGTGCCAGCAGTGAACCCTACTGGGAGCAGTACTTC. This gives the protein CASSEPYWEQYF. V gene TRBV2 combines with J gene TRBJ2-7; D gene uncertain. The CDR3 loop spans 12 amino acids. CDR1 and CDR2 from the germline V gene are SNHLY and FYNNEI. The V gene lost 2 bases and the J gene lost 7 bases, with 9 bases spanning the gap.

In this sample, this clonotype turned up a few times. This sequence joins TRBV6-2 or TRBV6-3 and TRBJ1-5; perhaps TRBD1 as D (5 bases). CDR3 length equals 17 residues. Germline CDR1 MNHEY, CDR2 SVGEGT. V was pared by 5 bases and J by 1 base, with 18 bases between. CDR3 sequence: CASSQTLTAASNQPQHF. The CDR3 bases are TGTGCCAGCAGTCAAACTTTGACAGCCGCCAGCAATCAGCCCCAGCATTTT.

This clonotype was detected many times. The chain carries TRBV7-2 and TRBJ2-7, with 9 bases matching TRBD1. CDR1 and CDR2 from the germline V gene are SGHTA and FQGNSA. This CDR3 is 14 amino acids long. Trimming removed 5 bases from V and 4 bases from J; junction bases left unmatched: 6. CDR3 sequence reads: CASSPGQGRYEQYF. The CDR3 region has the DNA TGTGCCAGCAGCCCGGGACAGGGTCGGTACGAGCAGTACTTC.